Following are 23 T cell receptor beta chains from one sample sequenced in a study of blood T cells in healthy people across ages. The authors ran a second PCR of about 7 to 12 cycles using a sample-barcoded 5' primer and a J-beta primer mix. TCRdb reprocessed the 5' RACE reads with MiXCR, giving one entry per CDR3 protein. The data contain over 500,000 distinct CDR3 sequences, about 50% of them singletons. The sequencing sample was made of blood. All receptors come from an elderly woman in good health.

The rearrangement joins TRBV4-1 to TRBJ1-4; D not certain. With 0 bases removed from V and 4 bases from J, the gap between germline ends came to 9 bases. This CDR3 is 15 amino acids long. CDR1 and CDR2 (germline): MGHRA, YSYEKL. For the CDR3, the DNA is TGCGCCAGCAGCCAAGATCGGCGGTATAATGAAAAACTGTTTTTT. Translating it yields CASSQDRRYNEKLFF.

The V call is TRBV6-5, the J call TRBJ2-5; D may be TRBD2 (5 bases). Trimming removed 6 bases at V and 3 bases at J, with 20 bases between. The CDR3 extends over 16 amino acids. Germline V gives CDR1 MNHEY, CDR2 SVGAGI. CDR3 residues: CASSHLPGKWEETQYF. The CDR3 DNA is TGTGCCAGCAGCCATCTCCCGGGAAAGTGGGAAGAGACCCAGTACTTC.

This clonotype was counted a single time. The junction does not match germline at one end; this may be a read error. The chain is built from TRBV7-2 and TRBJ2-5; D possibly matches TRBD1 or TRBD2 (5 bases each). The CDR3 is 14 amino acids. The germline CDR1 and CDR2 sequences are SGHTA and FQGNSA. This chain's CDR3 is CAGSRGPQRETQYF. CDR3 in DNA: TGTGCCGGCAGCCGGGGCCCTCAACGGGAGACCCAGTACTTC.

The table lists this clonotype with a few counts. The rearrangement uses TRBV3-1 and TRBJ2-5, with 8 positions matching TRBD2. Looked up from germline, CDR1 is LGHDT and CDR2 is YNNKEL (reference sequence). The CDR3 spans 17 residues. The junction had 16 bases not matched to a gene; V was cut back by 3 bases and J by 7 bases. As DNA, the CDR3 is TGTGCCAGCAGCCATTTTAGTAGCGGGAAGGGAAAAGGGACCCAGTACTTC. Translating gives CASSHFSSGKGKGTQYF.

This clonotype was picked up a small number of times. The chain couples TRBV7-9 to TRBJ1-2; D gene unclear. Germline CDR1 reads SEHNR; CDR2 reads FQNEAQ (reference sequence). V gave up 5 bases and J gave up 7 bases, with 14 bases separating them. The CDR3 covers 13 residues. DNA of the CDR3: TGTGCCAGCAGCGTAGTATTGGTCGGTGGCTACACCTTC. Translated: CASSVVLVGGYTF.

This clonotype came up a few times. Compared with germline, one end of the junction differs, possibly owing to a read error. This rearrangement joins TRBV27 to TRBJ2-3; D remains unclear. Germline V gives CDR1 MNHEY, CDR2 SMNVEV (reference sequence). The CDR3 has 12 amino acids. This CDR3 is CASSLSPDAQYF. The CDR3 DNA sequence: TGTGCCAGCAGTTTATCGCCAGATGCGCAGTATTTT.

At least ten counts were recorded for this clonotype. The chain has TRBV12-3 or TRBV12-4 and TRBJ2-5; no clear D. The V end was cut by 1 base, the J end by 5 bases, with 11 bases between. The CDR3 totals 14 residues. The CDR3 here is CASSLGQLLETQYF. The CDR3 DNA is TGTGCCAGCAGTTTAGGGCAGCTTCTTGAGACCCAGTACTTC.

The CDR3 is CASSLGTSGNNEQYF. CDR3 sequence (DNA): TGTGCCAGCAGCTTAGGGACTAGCGGGAACAATGAGCAGTACTTC. The chain links TRBV7-9 to TRBJ2-5, with 12 bases lining up with TRBD2. J was trimmed by 11 bases and V by 1 base; bases with no gene match: 8. This CDR3 is 15 amino acids long. The germline V gene has CDR1 SEHNR and CDR2 FQNEAQ (reference sequence).

The V gene is TRBV4-3, the J gene TRBJ2-7, with D uncertain. The CDR3 is 14 amino acids. Germline lookup yields CDR1 LGHNA and CDR2 YSLEER. V was clipped by 0 bases and J by 4 bases, with 10 bases between them. The CDR3 loop is CASSQDWIGYEQYF. The CDR3 coding sequence is TGCGCCAGCAGCCAAGATTGGATCGGATACGAGCAGTACTTC.

Concerning this clonotype: An end of the junction differs from the germline gene, which may be a read error. The rearrangement joins TRBV27 to TRBJ2-1; 8 bases are a match to TRBD2. The CDR3 totals 15 residues. Germline loops: CDR1 MNHEY, CDR2 SMNVEV (reference sequence). CDR3 coding DNA: TGTGCCAGCAGTGTCGTTCTAGCGGGTTACAATAAGCAGTTCTTC. It codes for CASSVVLAGYNKQFF.

The V call is TRBV9, the J call TRBJ1-2; D gene uncertain. Trimming took off 0 bases at V and 8 bases at J, with 11 bases between the two ends. The CDR3 has 13 residues. Germline V gives CDR1 SGDLS, CDR2 YYNGEE. Written as DNA, the CDR3 is TGTGCCAGCAGCGTAGCTGTCATGGACGGCTACACCTTC. Translating it yields CASSVAVMDGYTF.

CDR3 sequence reads: CASSHGGGNTEAFF. The CDR3 bases are TGCGCCAGCAGCCATGGAGGGGGGAACACTGAAGCTTTCTTT. The rearrangement joins TRBV5-1 to TRBJ1-1; D is possibly TRBD1 (6 bases). CDR3 size: 14 residues. CDR1 is SGHRS and CDR2 is YFSETQ in the germline V gene. The germline V and J ends were trimmed by 4 bases and 1 base, with 11 bases remaining between them.

This clonotype was counted once. The V call is TRBV4-3, the J call TRBJ2-5; D gene unclear. The germline V gene has CDR1 LGHNA and CDR2 YSLEER. The CDR3 consists of 13 residues. Trimming stripped 4 bases from V and 5 bases from J, with 11 bases between. CDR3 in amino acids: CASSRPGWETQYF. CDR3 nucleotides: TGCGCCAGCAGCCGCCCCGGGTGGGAGACCCAGTACTTC.

The rearrangement links TRBV29-1 to TRBJ2-2; possibly TRBD1 or TRBD2 for D (5 bases each). CDR3 size: 14 residues. Trimming stripped 2 bases from V and 5 bases from J, with 12 bases between. Germline CDR1 reads SQVTM; CDR2 reads ANQGSEA. The CDR3 region has the DNA TGCAGCGTTGAAAGAGGGGTTAGGACCGGGGAGCTGTTTTTT. Translated: CSVERGVRTGELFF.

The chain joins TRBV5-6 to TRBJ2-7; the D call may be TRBD1 or TRBD2 (5 bases each). Trimming removed 0 bases at V and 8 bases at J, with 12 bases between. The length of the CDR3 is 13 residues. Germline CDR1 is SGHDT and CDR2 is YYEEEE. The CDR3 sequence is CASSLARQGQQYF. CDR3 in DNA: TGTGCCAGCAGCTTGGCCCGGCAGGGACAGCAGTACTTC.

The rearrangement links TRBV29-1 to TRBJ1-5, with D possibly TRBD1 on 5 matching bases. From germline, CDR1 is SQVTM and CDR2 ANQGSEA. The V end lost 5 bases, the J end lost 1 base, and 12 bases lay between the germline ends. The CDR3 is 14 residues long. The CDR3 nucleotides are TGCAGCGTTCAGGGTCCTGGGAGCAATCAGCCCCAGCATTTT. Translated, it gives CSVQGPGSNQPQHF.

The chain carries TRBV27 and TRBJ1-5; TRBD1 agrees at 7 bases. This CDR3 is built from 15 residues. Trimming cost V 0 bases and J 5 bases; bases outside gene matches: 4. Germline values: CDR1 MNHEY, CDR2 SMNVEV (reference sequence). The CDR3 DNA follows: TGTGCCAGCAGTTTATCGGGACAGTGGGATCAGCCCCAGCATTTT. Translating it yields CASSLSGQWDQPQHF.

Turning to this clonotype: Its ends do not fully match the called genes, so a read error is possible. The rearrangement joins TRBV6-5 to TRBJ2-1; the D is unclear. The CDR3 extends over 13 amino acids. Germline V lookup: CDR1 MNHEY, CDR2 SVGAGI. This CDR3 reads CASSYSRDNEQFF. The CDR3 DNA reads as TGTGCCAGCAGCTACTCTAGGGACAATGAGCAGTTCTTC.

In this sample, this clonotype turned up many times. J is TRBJ2-3 and V is TRBV20-1; D is tentatively TRBD1 or TRBD2 (5 bases each). The CDR3 runs to 16 residues. Germline V CDR1 and CDR2: DFQATT, SNEGSKA (reference sequence). The V gene lost 3 bases and the J gene lost 0 bases, with 16 bases spanning the gap. The CDR3 DNA follows: TGCAGTGCTAGTCCCGGGGCAACCACTAGCACAGATACGCAGTATTTT. It specifies CSASPGATTSTDTQYF.

This clonotype was counted only a few times. In DNA, the CDR3 is TGCGCCAGCAGCCAAGCTAGCGGGGGGGGCACAGATACGCAGTATTTT. Its translation is CASSQASGGGTDTQYF. The V call is TRBV4-3, the J call TRBJ2-3; 12 bases are a match to TRBD2. From germline, CDR1 is LGHNA and CDR2 YSLEER. The CDR3 is 16 residues long. With V trimmed by 1 base and J by 1 base, 0 bases remained unmatched.

The V call is TRBV28, the J call TRBJ2-5, with 7 bases identical to TRBD2. Germline V lookup: CDR1 MDHEN, CDR2 SYDVKM. The CDR3 loop spans 13 amino acids. The V gene end was trimmed by 7 bases and the J gene end by 4 bases; junction bases not matched to a gene: 6. The CDR3 reads CASITWGGETQYF. CDR3 bases: TGTGCCAGCATTACCTGGGGGGGAGAGACCCAGTACTTC. The entire variable domain, with the rest obtained from reference TRBV28 and TRBJ2-5, is as follows: DVKVTQSSRYLVKRTGEKVFLECVQDMDHENMFWYRQDPGLGLRLIYFSYDVKMKEKGDIPEGYSVSREKKERFSLILESASTNQTSMYLCASITWGGETQYFGPGTRLLVL.

This clonotype was recorded many times. The chain has TRBV20-1 and TRBJ2-3; D gene unclear. V lost 3 bases, J lost 2 bases, and 12 bases lay in between. The CDR3 has 14 residues. Looked up from germline, CDR1 is DFQATT and CDR2 is SNEGSKA (reference sequence). The CDR3 sequence is CSARTVEPTDTQYF. CDR3 nucleotide sequence: TGCAGTGCTAGGACGGTGGAGCCCACAGATACGCAGTATTTT.

The chain combines TRBV6-2 or TRBV6-3 with TRBJ1-5, with 7 bases identical to TRBD1. This CDR3 contains 14 residues. V lost 5 bases and J lost 5; bases outside the gene matches: 6. From germline, CDR1 is MNHEY and CDR2 SVGEGT. CDR3 in amino acids: CASSDGTEHQPQHF. CDR3 sequence (DNA): TGTGCCAGCAGTGATGGGACAGAGCATCAGCCCCAGCATTTT.